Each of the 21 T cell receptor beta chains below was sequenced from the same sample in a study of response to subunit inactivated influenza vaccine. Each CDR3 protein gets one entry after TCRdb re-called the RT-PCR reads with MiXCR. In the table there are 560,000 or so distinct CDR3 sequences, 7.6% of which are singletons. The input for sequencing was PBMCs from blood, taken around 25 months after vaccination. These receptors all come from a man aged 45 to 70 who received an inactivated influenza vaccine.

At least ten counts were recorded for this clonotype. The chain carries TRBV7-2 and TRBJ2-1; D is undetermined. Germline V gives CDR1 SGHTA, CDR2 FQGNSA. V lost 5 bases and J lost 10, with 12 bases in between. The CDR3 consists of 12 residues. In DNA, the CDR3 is TGTGCCAGCAGCCCATTGCTTGGGGAGCAGTTCTTC. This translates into CASSPLLGEQFF.

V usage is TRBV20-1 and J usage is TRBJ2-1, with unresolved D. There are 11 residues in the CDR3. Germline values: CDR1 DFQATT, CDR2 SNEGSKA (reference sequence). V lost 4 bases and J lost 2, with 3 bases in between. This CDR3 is CSAIPYNEQFF. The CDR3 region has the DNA TGCAGTGCTATTCCCTACAATGAGCAGTTCTTC.

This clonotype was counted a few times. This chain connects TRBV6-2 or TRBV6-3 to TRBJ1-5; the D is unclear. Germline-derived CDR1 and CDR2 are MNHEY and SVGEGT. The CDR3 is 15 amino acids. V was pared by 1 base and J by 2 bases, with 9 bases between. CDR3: CASSYLEVGNQPQHF. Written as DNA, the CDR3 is TGTGCCAGCAGTTACTTGGAGGTCGGCAATCAGCCCCAGCATTTT.

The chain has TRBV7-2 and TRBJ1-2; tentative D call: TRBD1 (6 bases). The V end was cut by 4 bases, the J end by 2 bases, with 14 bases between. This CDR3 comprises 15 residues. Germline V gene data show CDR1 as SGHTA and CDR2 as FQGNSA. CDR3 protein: CASSSWTDINYGYTF. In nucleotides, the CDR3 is TGTGCCAGCAGCTCATGGACAGACATAAACTATGGCTACACCTTC.

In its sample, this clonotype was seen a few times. This CDR3 reads CSARGLAGGYEQYF. The CDR3 DNA reads as TGCAGTGCTAGGGGACTAGCTGGAGGGTACGAGCAGTACTTC. The chain combines TRBV20-1 with TRBJ2-7; 9 nucleotides match TRBD2. Trimming removed 3 bases from V and 4 bases from J; junction bases left unmatched: 7. Per the germline V gene, CDR1 is DFQATT and CDR2 is SNEGSKA (reference sequence). CDR3 size: 14 residues.

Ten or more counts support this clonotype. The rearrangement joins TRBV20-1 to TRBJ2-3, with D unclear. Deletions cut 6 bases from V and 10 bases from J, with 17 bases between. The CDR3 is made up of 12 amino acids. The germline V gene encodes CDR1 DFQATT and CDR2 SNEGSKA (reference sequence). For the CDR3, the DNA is TGCAGTGCCCCCCCTGAAGGGTGGGCGCAGTATTTT. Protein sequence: CSAPPEGWAQYF.

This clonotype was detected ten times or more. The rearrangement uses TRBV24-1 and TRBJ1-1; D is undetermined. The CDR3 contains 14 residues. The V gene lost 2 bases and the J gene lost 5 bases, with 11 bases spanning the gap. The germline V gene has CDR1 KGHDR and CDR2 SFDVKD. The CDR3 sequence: CATSDSFTGTEAFF. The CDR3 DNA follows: TGTGCCACCAGTGATTCGTTCACTGGGACTGAAGCTTTCTTT.

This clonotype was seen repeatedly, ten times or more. The CDR3 is CASTFGDGNTEAFF. DNA of the CDR3: TGTGCCAGCACCTTTGGGGACGGGAACACTGAAGCTTTCTTT. The V call is TRBV28, the J call TRBJ1-1; D may be TRBD1 (5 bases). The CDR3 loop spans 14 amino acids. CDR1 MDHEN and CDR2 SYDVKM come from the germline V gene. The V end was cut by 7 bases, the J end by 1 base, with 13 bases between.

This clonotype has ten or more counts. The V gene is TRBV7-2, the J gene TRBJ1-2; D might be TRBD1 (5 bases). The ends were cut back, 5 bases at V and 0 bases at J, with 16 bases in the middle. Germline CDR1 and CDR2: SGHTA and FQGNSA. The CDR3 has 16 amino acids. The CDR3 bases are TGTGCCAGCAGCCCTCCCCGGGGACTTGCTAACTATGGCTACACCTTC. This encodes CASSPPRGLANYGYTF.

CDR3 amino acids: CASSRRTSGRSEQYF. The CDR3 DNA follows: TGTGCCAGCAGCCGCAGGACTAGCGGGAGGAGCGAGCAGTACTTC. The chain couples TRBV5-6 to TRBJ2-7; TRBD2 matches 14 bases. The germline V gene encodes CDR1 SGHDT and CDR2 YYEEEE. The length of the CDR3 is 15 residues. Trimming cost V 4 bases and J 6 bases; bases outside gene matches: 6.

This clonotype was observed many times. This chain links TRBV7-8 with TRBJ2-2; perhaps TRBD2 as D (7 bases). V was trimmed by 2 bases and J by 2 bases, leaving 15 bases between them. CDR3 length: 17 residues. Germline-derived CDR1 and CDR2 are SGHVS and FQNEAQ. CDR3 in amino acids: CASSLSWGGSNTGELFF. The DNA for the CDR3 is TGTGCCAGCAGCTTAAGTTGGGGGGGCAGCAACACCGGGGAGCTGTTTTTT.

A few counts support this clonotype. The CDR3 region is CASSVDWNTEAFF. The DNA for the CDR3 is TGTGCCAGCAGCGTAGACTGGAACACTGAAGCTTTCTTT. The chain uses TRBV9 and TRBJ1-1; no reliable D call. This CDR3 has 13 residues. V lost 0 bases to trimming and J lost 1 base, with 4 bases between them. The germline V gene encodes CDR1 SGDLS and CDR2 YYNGEE. The variable domain in full, with the rest retrieved from reference TRBV9 and TRBJ1-1, is DSGVTQTPKHLITATGQRVTLRCSPRSGDLSVYWYQQSLDQGLQFLIQYYNGEERAKGNILERFSAQQFPDLHSELNLSSLELGDSALYFCASSVDWNTEAFFGQGTRLTVV.

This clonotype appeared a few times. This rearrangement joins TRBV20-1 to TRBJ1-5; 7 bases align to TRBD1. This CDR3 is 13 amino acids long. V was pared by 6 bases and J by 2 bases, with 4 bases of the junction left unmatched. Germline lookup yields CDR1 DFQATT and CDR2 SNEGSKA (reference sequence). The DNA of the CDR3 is TGCAGTGCGTATCAGGGGGGCAATCAGCCCCAGCATTTT. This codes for CSAYQGGNQPQHF.

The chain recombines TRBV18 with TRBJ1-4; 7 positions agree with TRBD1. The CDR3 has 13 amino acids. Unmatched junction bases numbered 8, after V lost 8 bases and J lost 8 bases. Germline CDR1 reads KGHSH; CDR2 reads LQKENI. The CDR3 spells CASAGTEGEKLFF. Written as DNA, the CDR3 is TGTGCCAGCGCCGGGACAGAAGGCGAAAAACTGTTTTTT.

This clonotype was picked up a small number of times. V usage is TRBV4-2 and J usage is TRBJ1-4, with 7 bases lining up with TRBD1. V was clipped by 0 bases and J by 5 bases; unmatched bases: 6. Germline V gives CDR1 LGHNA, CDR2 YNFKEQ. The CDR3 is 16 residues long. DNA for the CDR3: TGTGCCAGCAGCCAAGATCACGGGACAGCAAATGAAAAACTGTTTTTT. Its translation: CASSQDHGTANEKLFF.

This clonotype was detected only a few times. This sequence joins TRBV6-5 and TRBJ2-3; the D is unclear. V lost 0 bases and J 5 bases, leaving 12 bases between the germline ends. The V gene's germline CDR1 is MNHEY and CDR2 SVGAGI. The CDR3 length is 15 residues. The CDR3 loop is CASSYSHSKGDTQYF. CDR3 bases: TGTGCCAGCAGTTACTCACACAGCAAAGGAGATACGCAGTATTTT.

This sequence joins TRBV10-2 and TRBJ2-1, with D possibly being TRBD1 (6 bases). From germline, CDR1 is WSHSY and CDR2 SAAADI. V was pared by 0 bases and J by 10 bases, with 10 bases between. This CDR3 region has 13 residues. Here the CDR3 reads CASSESQGMEQFF. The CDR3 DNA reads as TGCGCCAGCAGTGAGTCACAGGGAATGGAGCAGTTCTTC.

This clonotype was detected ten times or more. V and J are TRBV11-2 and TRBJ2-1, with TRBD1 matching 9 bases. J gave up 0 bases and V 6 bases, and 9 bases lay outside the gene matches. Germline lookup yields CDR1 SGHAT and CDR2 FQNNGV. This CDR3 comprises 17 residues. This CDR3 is CASRDTGGPSSYNEQFF. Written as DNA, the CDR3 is TGTGCCAGCAGGGACACAGGGGGCCCTAGCTCCTACAATGAGCAGTTCTTC.

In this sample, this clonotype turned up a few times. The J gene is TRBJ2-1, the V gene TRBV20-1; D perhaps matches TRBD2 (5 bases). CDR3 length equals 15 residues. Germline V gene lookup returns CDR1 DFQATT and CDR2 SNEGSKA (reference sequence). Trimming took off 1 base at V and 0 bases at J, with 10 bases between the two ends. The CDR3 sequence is CSARVVAISYNEQFF. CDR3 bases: TGCAGTGCTAGAGTTGTAGCGATCTCCTACAATGAGCAGTTCTTC.

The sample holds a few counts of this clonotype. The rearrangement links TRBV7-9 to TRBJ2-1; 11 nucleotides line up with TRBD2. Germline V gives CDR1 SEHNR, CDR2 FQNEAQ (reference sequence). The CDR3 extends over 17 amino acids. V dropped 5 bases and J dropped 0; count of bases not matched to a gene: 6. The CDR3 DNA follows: TGTGCCAGCAGCGGCCGGACTAGCGGGTCCTCCTACAATGAGCAGTTCTTC. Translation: CASSGRTSGSSYNEQFF.

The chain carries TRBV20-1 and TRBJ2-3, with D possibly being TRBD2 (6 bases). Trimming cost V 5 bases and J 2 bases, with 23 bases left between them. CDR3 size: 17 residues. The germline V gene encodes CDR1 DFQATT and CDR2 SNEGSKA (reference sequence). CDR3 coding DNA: TGCAGTGCTGGAGTACTCACCACGGGGGAAATCACAGATACGCAGTATTTT. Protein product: CSAGVLTTGEITDTQYF.